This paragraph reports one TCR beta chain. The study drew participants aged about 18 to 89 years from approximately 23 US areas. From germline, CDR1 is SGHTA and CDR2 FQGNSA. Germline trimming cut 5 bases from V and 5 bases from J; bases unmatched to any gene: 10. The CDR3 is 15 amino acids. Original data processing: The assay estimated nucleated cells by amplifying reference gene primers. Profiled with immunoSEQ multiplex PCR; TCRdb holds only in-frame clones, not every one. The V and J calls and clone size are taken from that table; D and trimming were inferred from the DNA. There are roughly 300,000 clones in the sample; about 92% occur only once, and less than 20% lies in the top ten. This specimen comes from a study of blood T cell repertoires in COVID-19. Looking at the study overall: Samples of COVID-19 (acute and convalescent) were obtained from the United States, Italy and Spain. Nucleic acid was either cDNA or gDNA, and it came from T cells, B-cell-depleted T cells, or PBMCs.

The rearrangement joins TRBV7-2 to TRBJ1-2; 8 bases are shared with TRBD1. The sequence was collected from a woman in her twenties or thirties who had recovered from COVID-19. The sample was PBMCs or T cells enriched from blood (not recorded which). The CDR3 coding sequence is TGTGCCAGCAGCACATTCGCGGACAGGGCTTATGGCTACACCTTC. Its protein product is CASSTFADRAYGYTF.